This T cell receptor (beta chain) was sequenced during a study of blood T cell repertoires in COVID-19. Study-level information: There were acute and convalescent COVID-19 samples, and they came from the United States, Italy and Spain. The cDNA or gDNA used as material had been derived from T cells, B-cell-depleted T cells, or PBMCs.

Using immunoSEQ multiplex PCR, the repertoire was profiled, and TCRdb retains in-frame clones only, with some absent. Of more than 55,000 clones in the sample, 82% were seen once. Sample: peripheral blood. This sequence originates from a woman older than 75 with acute or convalescent COVID-19.

The CDR3 region is CAIRGTGLDSEAFF. The CDR3 nucleotides read TGTGCCATCAGGGGGACAGGGCTAGACTCTGAAGCTTTCTTT. The chain combines TRBV10-3 with TRBJ1-1; 9 bases match TRBD1. CDR1 is ENHRY and CDR2 is SYGVKD in the germline V gene. Losses at the gene ends were 6 bases for V and 6 bases for J; bases not matched to a gene: 8. The CDR3 loop spans 14 amino acids.